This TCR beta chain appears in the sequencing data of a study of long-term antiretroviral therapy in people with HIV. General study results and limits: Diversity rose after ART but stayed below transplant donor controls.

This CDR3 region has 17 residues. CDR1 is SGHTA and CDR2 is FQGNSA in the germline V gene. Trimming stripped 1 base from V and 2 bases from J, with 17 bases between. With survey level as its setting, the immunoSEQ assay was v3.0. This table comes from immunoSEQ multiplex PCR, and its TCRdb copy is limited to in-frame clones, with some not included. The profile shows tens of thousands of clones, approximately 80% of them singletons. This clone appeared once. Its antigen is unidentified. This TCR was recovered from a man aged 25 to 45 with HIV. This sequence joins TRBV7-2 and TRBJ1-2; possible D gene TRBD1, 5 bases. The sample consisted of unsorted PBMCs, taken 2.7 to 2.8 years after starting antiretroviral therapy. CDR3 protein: CASSLGDVGGPNYGYTF. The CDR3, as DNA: TGTGCCAGCAGCTTAGGGGACGTGGGGGGACCGAACTATGGCTACACCTTC.